These 14 T cell receptor beta chains share one sample of origin, sequenced in a study of T cell responses to AZD1222 COVID-19 vaccine. Assay: immunoSEQ multiplex PCR; the TCRdb copy retains only in-frame clones and omits some. The sample holds around 110,000 clones; about nine tenths are singletons and the top ten take under 8.5%. Sequenced material: peripheral blood, taken 28 days after the second AZD1222 dose. The receptors originated from an adult who received the AZD1222 COVID-19 vaccine.

The genes are TRBV5-5 and TRBJ2-2, with TRBD1 matching 9 bases. Per the germline V gene, CDR1 is SGHKS and CDR2 is YYEKEE (reference sequence). The CDR3 is 18 residues long. J lost 1 base, V lost 5 bases, and 12 bases had no gene match. CDR3 DNA sequence: TGTGCCAGCAGGCCAAGCACCGGGACAGGGAAGAACACCGGGGAGCTGTTTTTT. Its protein is CASRPSTGTGKNTGELFF.

The chain couples TRBV11-3 to TRBJ1-6; TRBD1 aligns across 7 bases. Losses at the gene ends were 2 bases for V and 6 bases for J; bases not matched to a gene: 4. CDR3 length equals 15 residues. From germline, CDR1 is SGHNT and CDR2 YENEEA. The CDR3 reads CASSLNRGPNSPLHF. CDR3 coding DNA: TGTGCCAGCAGCTTAAACAGGGGACCTAATTCACCCCTCCACTTT.

The CDR3 reads CASSGDMGPQFF. The DNA of the CDR3 is TGTGCCAGCAGCGGCGATATGGGGCCGCAGTTCTTC. This chain joins TRBV9 and TRBJ2-1, with D perhaps TRBD1 (5 bases). Germline assignment: CDR1 SGDLS and CDR2 YYNGEE. Trimming took off 3 bases at V and 12 bases at J, with 13 bases between the two ends. The CDR3 is 12 residues long.

This chain joins TRBV27 and TRBJ1-2; 10 bases agree with TRBD1. Germline V CDR1 and CDR2: MNHEY, SMNVEV (reference sequence). The CDR3 is 14 amino acids. V trimming: 6 bases; J trimming: 6 bases; junction bases outside the gene matches: 7. CDR3 region: CASSSATGGHGYTF. In DNA, the CDR3 is TGTGCCAGCAGCTCAGCGACAGGGGGCCATGGCTACACCTTC.

The V call is TRBV12-3 or TRBV12-4, the J call TRBJ2-2; D may be TRBD2 (6 bases). CDR3 length: 12 amino acids. Trimming took off 5 bases at V and 5 bases at J, with 6 bases between the two ends. The CDR3 protein is CASSAGTGELFF. The CDR3 DNA follows: TGTGCCAGCAGTGCGGGAACCGGGGAGCTGTTTTTT.

The genes are TRBV4-3 and TRBJ1-2, with D unclear. This CDR3 contains 14 residues. CDR1 and CDR2 from the germline V gene are LGHNA and YSLEER. V lost 4 bases to trimming and J lost 6 bases, with 15 bases between them. CDR3 in amino acids: CASSPVPARHGYTF. CDR3 in DNA: TGCGCCAGCAGCCCCGTACCGGCCAGGCATGGCTACACCTTC.

This chain connects TRBV20-1 to TRBJ1-5; D remains ambiguous. This CDR3 contains 15 residues. V was trimmed by 3 bases and J by 3 bases, leaving 15 bases between them. Germline values: CDR1 DFQATT, CDR2 SNEGSKA (reference sequence). The CDR3 spells CSASPPGRFNQPQHF. The CDR3 DNA reads TGCAGTGCTAGTCCCCCCGGCAGATTCAATCAGCCCCAGCATTTT.

The V and J genes are TRBV30 and TRBJ2-7, with TRBD2 matching over 9 bases. Germline V CDR1 and CDR2: GTSNPN, SVGIG (reference sequence). The CDR3 loop spans 17 amino acids. V lost 2 bases and J lost 4; bases outside the gene matches: 15. The CDR3 DNA reads as TGTGCCTGGAGTCCCCCACAGGGGCTAGCGGGGACTTACGAGCAGTACTTC. Amino acids: CAWSPPQGLAGTYEQYF.

This clone was seen only once. The gene calls are TRBV5-1 and TRBJ2-2; TRBD1 might be the D (6 bases). Between the trimmed V and J ends, which lost 4 bases and 1 base, there was a span of 14 bases. The CDR3 extends over 16 amino acids. Germline V gene data show CDR1 as SGHRS and CDR2 as YFSETQ. The CDR3 nucleotides read TGCGCCAGCAGCCTTCTACAGGGAATGAACACCGGGGAGCTGTTTTTT. Translation: CASSLLQGMNTGELFF.

This sequence joins TRBV6-1 and TRBJ2-1; TRBD1 is a possible D gene (6 bases). CDR3 size: 15 residues. Trimming pared 3 bases from V and 1 base from J, leaving 10 bases between. Germline assignment: CDR1 MNHNS and CDR2 SASEGT. The CDR3 protein is CASSDGGTSYNEQFF. DNA of the CDR3: TGTGCCAGCAGTGATGGGGGCACATCCTACAATGAGCAGTTCTTC.

The V gene is TRBV6-4, the J gene TRBJ2-7; D is ambiguous. V lost 4 bases and J 2 bases, leaving 12 bases between the germline ends. The CDR3 extends over 14 amino acids. CDR1 is MRHNA and CDR2 is SNTAGT in the germline V gene. The CDR3 loop reads CASSAVAGAYEQYF. The CDR3 coding sequence is TGTGCCAGCAGTGCGGTGGCAGGAGCCTACGAGCAGTACTTC.

In regard to this clone: The sample has other DNA sequences that encode this CDR3 too. The chain employs TRBV19 and TRBJ2-5; 9 nucleotides align to TRBD2. The germline V gene has CDR1 LNHDA and CDR2 SQIVND (reference sequence). Trimming cost V 6 bases and J 5 bases; bases outside gene matches: 1. The CDR3 totals 12 residues. The DNA for the CDR3 is TGTGCCAGTAGGCTAGCGGGGGAGACCCAGTACTTC. It codes for CASRLAGETQYF.

V and J are TRBV6-5 and TRBJ2-7; tentative D call: TRBD2 (5 bases). Trimming pared 7 bases from V and 6 bases from J, leaving 19 bases between. CDR3 size: 14 residues. Germline V gene data show CDR1 as MNHEY and CDR2 as SVGAGI. Here the CDR3 DNA reads TGTGCCAGCACCGACCGAGGGTGGACTTCCGAGCAGTACTTC. Protein: CASTDRGWTSEQYF.

The chain uses TRBV19 and TRBJ1-6; 8 bases agree with TRBD1. V lost 6 bases to trimming and J lost 9 bases; unmatched junction nucleotides: 4. Germline CDR1 and CDR2: LNHDA and SQIVND (reference sequence). CDR3 size: 13 residues. CDR3 residues: CASRRDRPSPLHF. CDR3 bases: TGTGCCAGTAGGCGGGACAGGCCTTCACCCCTCCACTTT. The whole variable domain, remainder taken from reference TRBV19 and TRBJ1-6, is DGGITQSPKYLFRKEGQNVTLSCEQNLNHDAMYWYRQDPGQGLRLIYYSQIVNDFQKGDIAEGYSVSREKKESFPLTVTSAQKNPTAFYLCASRRDRPSPLHFGNGTRLTVT.